These 29 T cell receptor beta chains share one sample of origin, sequenced in a study of T-cell memory formation after mild COVID-19 (dated by TCRdb to 2020 to 2023). Library preparation was by 5' RACE. TCRdb shows the sequencer as Illumina NovaSeq 6000. TCRdb itself trimmed the public reads at Q25 with fastp, ran MiXCR and retained productive beta chains. Identical CDR3 proteins give one entry, which carries the most common genes and DNA. In this sample the table shows about 170,000 distinct CDR3 sequences, around 13% of which occur a single time. Of the sample, approximately 3.5% is held by the ten largest clones. Input material: PBMCs or a T cell subset sorted from them (not recorded which). These receptors all stem from a man aged 18 to 30 who had mild COVID-19 (a few samples of this study predate the infection). The sample titles of this study are shuffled in the database, so cell type and time point are left out; the donor was told from shared clones.

The V and J genes are TRBV27 and TRBJ2-5, with TRBD2 matching 9 bases. The CDR3 is 15 residues long. V dropped 5 bases and J dropped 4; count of bases not matched to a gene: 8. The germline CDR1 and CDR2 sequences are MNHEY and SMNVEV (reference sequence). The DNA of the CDR3 is TGTGCCAGCAGTCCTCTGACTAGCGGCGCAGAGACCCAGTACTTC. Encoded protein: CASSPLTSGAETQYF.

In its sample, this clonotype was seen a few times. The V call is TRBV5-1, the J call TRBJ1-1; possible D gene TRBD1, 5 bases. The CDR3 contains 15 residues. Germline assignment: CDR1 SGHRS and CDR2 YFSETQ. Between the trimmed V and J ends, which lost 1 base and 0 bases, there was a span of 10 bases. The CDR3 DNA is TGCGCCAGCAGCTTGTTTGACAGCATGAACACTGAAGCTTTCTTT. Its protein product is CASSLFDSMNTEAFF.

This clonotype was seen only once. This sequence joins TRBV5-6 and TRBJ1-6; 9 bases are a match to TRBD1. This CDR3 region has 16 residues. J gave up 6 bases and V 4 bases, and 8 bases lay outside the gene matches. Germline CDR1 is SGHDT and CDR2 is YYEEEE. CDR3 in amino acids: CASSNPGQGGNSPLHF. For the CDR3, the DNA is TGTGCCAGCAGCAACCCGGGACAGGGCGGTAATTCACCCCTCCACTTT.

The chain couples TRBV6-5 to TRBJ1-6; TRBD1 might be the D (6 bases). The CDR3 has 16 residues. The V and J ends lost 5 bases and 7 bases respectively, with 18 bases between them. Germline CDR1 MNHEY, CDR2 SVGAGI. This CDR3 reads CASSKQGLIENSPLHF. The CDR3 DNA is TGTGCCAGCAGTAAACAGGGTTTAATCGAGAATTCACCCCTCCACTTT.

The rearrangement links TRBV6-5 to TRBJ2-3, with D possibly TRBD2 on 5 matching bases. The germline V and J ends were trimmed by 4 bases and 4 bases, with 12 bases remaining between them. This CDR3 spans 14 amino acids. Germline-derived CDR1 and CDR2 are MNHEY and SVGAGI. The CDR3 loop reads CASSSSLGADTQYF. Here the CDR3 DNA reads TGTGCCAGCAGTTCCAGCCTCGGGGCAGATACGCAGTATTTT.

The V and J genes are TRBV7-9 and TRBJ1-5; D is unclear. Looked up from germline, CDR1 is SEHNR and CDR2 is FQNEAQ (reference sequence). V lost 5 bases, J lost 5 bases, and 10 bases lay in between. The CDR3 is made up of 13 amino acids. CDR3 region: CASSAEGDQPQHF. CDR3 coding DNA: TGTGCCAGCAGCGCCGAGGGCGATCAGCCCCAGCATTTT.

This clonotype was seen only a few times. The chain uses TRBV21-1 and TRBJ2-5; whether TRBD1, the table's D call, matches the DNA was not checked. TRBV21-1 is labeled a pseudogene. The CDR3 is 19 residues long. CDR3 nucleotide sequence: TGTGCCAGCAGCAAATCCCTCAGGGACAGCCCTAGTTGCCAAGAGACCCAGTACTTC. It is translated as CASSKSLRDSPSCQETQYF.

The rearrangement links TRBV6-2 or TRBV6-3 to TRBJ1-5, with D unclear. V dropped 2 bases and J dropped 4 bases, with 6 bases sitting between them. CDR1 MNHEY and CDR2 SVGEGT come from the germline V gene. CDR3 size: 13 residues. CDR3 DNA: TGTGCCAGCAGTTACCTTTGGAATCAGCCCCAGCATTTT. This codes for CASSYLWNQPQHF.

This clonotype was counted between two and nine times. This chain connects TRBV5-6 to TRBJ2-1, with D tentatively TRBD2 (5 bases). The V and J ends lost 1 base and 0 bases respectively, with 8 bases between them. Germline V gene data show CDR1 as SGHDT and CDR2 as YYEEEE. This CDR3 is 15 amino acids long. The CDR3 region has the DNA TGTGCCAGCAGCTTGTGGAGGAGCTCCTACAATGAGCAGTTCTTC. Residues: CASSLWRSSYNEQFF.

In its sample, this clonotype was seen a few times. J is TRBJ2-3 and V is TRBV18; unclear D gene. Germline-derived CDR1 and CDR2 are KGHSH and LQKENI. The CDR3 runs 13 residues. Between the trimmed V and J ends, which lost 6 bases and 6 bases, there was a span of 13 bases. CDR3 protein: CASSPTTLDTQYF. The CDR3, as DNA: TGTGCCAGCTCTCCGACAACACTGGATACGCAGTATTTT.

This chain joins TRBV10-3 and TRBJ1-5; D is unclear. In germline, CDR1 is ENHRY, CDR2 SYGVKD. Trimming took 9 bases from V and 3 from J, leaving 15 bases between them. This CDR3 has 14 amino acids. For the CDR3, the DNA is TGTGCCATTGGAAATAGGGAACCCAATCAGCCCCAGCATTTT. Translation: CAIGNREPNQPQHF.

This rearrangement joins TRBV10-3 to TRBJ2-2, with D perhaps matching TRBD1 (6 bases). There are 14 residues in the CDR3. Trimming removed 7 bases from V and 4 bases from J, with 13 bases in between. CDR1 is ENHRY, CDR2 SYGVKD, per germline. CDR3 coding DNA: TGTGCCATCACCAGGGGAGAGAGCACCGGGGAGCTGTTTTTT. Its protein is CAITRGESTGELFF.

This clonotype was observed a few times. The chain recombines TRBV5-1 with TRBJ2-1; D is ambiguous. From germline, CDR1 is SGHRS and CDR2 YFSETQ. V was shortened by 1 base and J by 5 bases, with 19 bases between the two germline ends. This CDR3 comprises 17 residues. The CDR3 region has the DNA TGCGCCAGCAGCTTGAGACTGGTCAGCCGATATAACAATGAGCAGTTCTTC. The encoded protein is CASSLRLVSRYNNEQFF.

This clonotype was seen only a few times. The chain couples TRBV5-1 to TRBJ1-2; maybe TRBD1 (5 bases). Germline V gene sequence: CDR1 SGHRS, CDR2 YFSETQ. This CDR3 has 14 amino acids. V lost 2 bases and J 3 bases, leaving 11 bases between the germline ends. The CDR3 nucleotides are TGCGCCAGCAGCTTATCGACAGCCTACTATGGCTACACCTTC. Residues: CASSLSTAYYGYTF. The variable domain in full, with the rest retrieved from reference TRBV5-1 and TRBJ1-2, is KAGVTQTPRYLIKTRGQQVTLSCSPISGHRSVSWYQQTPGQGLQFLFEYFSETQRNKGNFPGRFSGRQFSNSRSEMNVSTLELGDSALYLCASSLSTAYYGYTFGSGTRLTVV.

This rearrangement joins TRBV5-1 to TRBJ2-7; TRBD1 might be the D (5 bases). This CDR3 region has 14 residues. Trimming shortened V by 0 bases and J by 4 bases, and 11 bases separated the two germline ends. Germline V lookup: CDR1 SGHRS, CDR2 YFSETQ. The CDR3 here is CASSLGAGLYEQYV. The CDR3 DNA reads as TGCGCCAGCAGCTTGGGAGCAGGGCTATACGAGCAGTACGTC.

This clonotype has more than one count but fewer than ten. The rearrangement joins TRBV28 to TRBJ1-5; 7 bases line up with TRBD1. Trimming at V came to 6 bases and at J to 2 bases, leaving 13 bases not matched to a gene. Germline CDR1 MDHEN, CDR2 SYDVKM. This CDR3 contains 17 residues. The CDR3 nucleotides are TGTGCCAGCAGCCTCCTCGCAGGGGGGGGGGGCAATCAGCCCCAGCATTTT. This encodes CASSLLAGGGGNQPQHF. Drawing the rest from reference TRBV28 and TRBJ1-5, the complete variable domain is DVKVTQSSRYLVKRTGEKVFLECVQDMDHENMFWYRQDPGLGLRLIYFSYDVKMKEKGDIPEGYSVSREKKERFSLILESASTNQTSMYLCASSLLAGGGGNQPQHFGDGTRLSIL.

The V call is TRBV12-3 or TRBV12-4, the J call TRBJ1-5; the D is unclear. V gave up 7 bases and J gave up 1 base, with 8 bases separating them. This CDR3 region has 13 residues. The CDR3 nucleotides are TGTGCCAGCACCCAGGAGAGCAATCAGCCCCAGCATTTT. Its translation is CASTQESNQPQHF.

In this sample, this clonotype turned up a few times. The chain combines TRBV20-1 with TRBJ2-1, with 9 nucleotides matching TRBD1. Germline V gene sequence: CDR1 DFQATT, CDR2 SNEGSKA (reference sequence). V lost 1 base, J lost 5 bases, and 0 bases stayed unmatched. CDR3 length: 13 residues. CDR3 protein: CSARGDRDNEQFF. CDR3 DNA sequence: TGCAGTGCTAGAGGGGACAGGGACAATGAGCAGTTCTTC.

This chain links TRBV20-1 with TRBJ1-5; no firm D call. Germline V gives CDR1 DFQATT, CDR2 SNEGSKA (reference sequence). This CDR3 is built from 13 residues. Trimming took 3 bases from V and 11 from J, leaving 17 bases between them. CDR3 coding DNA: TGCAGTGCTAGTCAGCCTGTGCAACGATCCCAGCATTTT. Translated: CSASQPVQRSQHF.

The chain carries TRBV7-2 and TRBJ1-6, with TRBD1 matching 7 bases. Germline V gene data show CDR1 as SGHTA and CDR2 as FQGNSA. Losses at the gene ends were 2 bases for V and 19 bases for J; bases not matched to a gene: 8. This CDR3 region has 12 residues. The CDR3 region is CASSLNRGLPHF. Written as DNA, the CDR3 is TGTGCCAGCAGCTTAAACAGGGGTCTCCCTCACTTT.

CDR3 loop: CASSVRLGGETQYF. DNA of the CDR3: TGTGCCAGCAGTGTTCGATTGGGGGGAGAGACCCAGTACTTC. This chain links TRBV2 with TRBJ2-5, with D perhaps matching TRBD2 (6 bases). CDR1 and CDR2 (germline): SNHLY, FYNNEI. This CDR3 region has 14 residues. The V gene lost 4 bases and the J gene lost 4 bases, with 13 bases spanning the gap.

The sample holds many counts of this clonotype. The chain recombines TRBV12-3 or TRBV12-4 with TRBJ1-1; D remains unclear. V was trimmed by 2 bases and J by 0 bases, leaving 7 bases between them. CDR3 size: 14 residues. CDR3 nucleotides: TGTGCCAGCAGTTTATCGGAAGTGAACACTGAAGCTTTCTTT. It translates to CASSLSEVNTEAFF.

This clonotype was counted at least ten times. The V call is TRBV12-3 or TRBV12-4, the J call TRBJ2-1, with D possibly being TRBD2 (6 bases). The V end lost 3 bases, the J end lost 1 base, and 13 bases lay between the germline ends. The CDR3 sequence is 16 residues long. CDR3 DNA: TGTGCCAGCAGTTTCGGGGGTTCAAGGTCCTACAATGAGCAGTTCTTC. It codes for CASSFGGSRSYNEQFF.

This clonotype has only a few counts. V is TRBV4-1 and J is TRBJ2-2, with 9 bases that match TRBD2. Germline values: CDR1 MGHRA, CDR2 YSYEKL. This CDR3 has 17 residues. Trimming took 1 base from V and 3 from J; bases not matched to a gene: 6. CDR3 coding DNA: TGCGCCAGCAGCCAAGTAGGGACTAGCTGGTACACCGGGGAGCTGTTTTTT. The encoded protein is CASSQVGTSWYTGELFF.

The sample holds a few counts of this clonotype. The gene calls are TRBV7-2 and TRBJ1-5; D is perhaps TRBD1 (5 bases). Germline V gives CDR1 SGHTA, CDR2 FQGNSA. With 6 bases removed from V and 6 bases from J, the gap between germline ends came to 18 bases. The CDR3 has 15 residues. The CDR3 spells CASSMSEGYGQPQHF. CDR3 bases: TGTGCCAGCAGTATGTCGGAGGGGTACGGTCAGCCCCAGCATTTT.

The rearrangement joins TRBV7-2 to TRBJ2-2; D is possibly TRBD2 (7 bases). This CDR3 is 16 amino acids long. Per the germline V gene, CDR1 is SGHTA and CDR2 is FQGNSA. V lost 5 bases to trimming and J lost 4 bases, with 17 bases between them. The CDR3 DNA reads TGTGCCAGCAGCCCTAGGGGGGGGCCGGGCACCGGGGAGCTGTTTTTT. It specifies CASSPRGGPGTGELFF.

This clonotype was found a few times. The rearrangement joins TRBV28 to TRBJ1-2, with TRBD1 matching 7 bases. CDR1 is MDHEN and CDR2 is SYDVKM in the germline V gene. The trim removed 1 base at V and 4 bases at J, leaving 3 bases unmatched. CDR3 length equals 14 residues. The CDR3: CASSLSDRFYGYTF. As DNA, the CDR3 is TGTGCCAGCAGTTTATCGGACAGGTTCTATGGCTACACCTTC.

This clonotype has just a few counts. CDR3 region: CASSLDLGTQYF. Here the CDR3 DNA reads TGTGCCAGCAGCTTAGATCTCGGGACCCAGTACTTC. This sequence joins TRBV11-2 and TRBJ2-5; no clear D gene. The CDR3 covers 12 residues. Germline lookup yields CDR1 SGHAT and CDR2 FQNNGV. The V gene lost 0 bases and the J gene lost 7 bases, with 6 bases spanning the gap.

This clonotype came up a few times. The chain carries TRBV5-1 and TRBJ2-1; 12 nucleotides agree with TRBD2. The germline CDR1 and CDR2 sequences are SGHRS and YFSETQ. Trimming took 4 bases from V and 9 from J; bases not matched to a gene: 5. This CDR3 has 14 amino acids. The CDR3 nucleotides read TGCGCCAGCAGCGCCGGGACTAGCGGGTTTGAGCAGTTCTTC. Residues: CASSAGTSGFEQFF.